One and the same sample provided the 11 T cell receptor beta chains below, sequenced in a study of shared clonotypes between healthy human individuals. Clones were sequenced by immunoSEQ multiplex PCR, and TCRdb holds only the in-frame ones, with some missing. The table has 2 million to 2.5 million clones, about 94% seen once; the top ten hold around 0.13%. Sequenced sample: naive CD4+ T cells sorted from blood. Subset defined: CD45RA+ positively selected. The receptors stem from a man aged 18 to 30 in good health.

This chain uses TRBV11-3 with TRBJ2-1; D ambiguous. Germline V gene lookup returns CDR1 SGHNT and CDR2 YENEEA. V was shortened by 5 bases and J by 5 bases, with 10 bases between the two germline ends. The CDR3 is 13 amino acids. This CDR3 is CASSPNRDNEQFF. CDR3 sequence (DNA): TGTGCCAGCAGCCCGAACCGGGACAATGAGCAGTTCTTC.

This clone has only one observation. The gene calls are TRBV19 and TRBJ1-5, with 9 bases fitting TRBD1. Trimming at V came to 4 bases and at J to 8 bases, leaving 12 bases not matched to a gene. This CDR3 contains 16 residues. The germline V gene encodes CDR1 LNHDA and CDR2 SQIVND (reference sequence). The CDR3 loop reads CASSTDRGIPFEPQHF. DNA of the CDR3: TGTGCCAGTAGTACCGACAGGGGGATACCTTTCGAGCCCCAGCATTTT.

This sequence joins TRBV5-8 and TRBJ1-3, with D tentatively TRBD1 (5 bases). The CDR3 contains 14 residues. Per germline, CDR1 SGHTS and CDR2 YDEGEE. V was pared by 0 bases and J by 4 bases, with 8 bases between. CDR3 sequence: CASSLDGAGNTIYF. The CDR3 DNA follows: TGTGCCAGCAGCTTGGATGGGGCGGGAAACACCATATATTTT.

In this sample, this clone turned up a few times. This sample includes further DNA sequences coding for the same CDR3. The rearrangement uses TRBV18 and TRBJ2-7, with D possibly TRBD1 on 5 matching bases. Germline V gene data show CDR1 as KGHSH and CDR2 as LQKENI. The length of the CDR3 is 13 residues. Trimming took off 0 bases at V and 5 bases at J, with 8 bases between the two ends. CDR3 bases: TGTGCCAGCTCACCACCGGTAGGGGACGAGCAGTACTTC. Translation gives CASSPPVGDEQYF.

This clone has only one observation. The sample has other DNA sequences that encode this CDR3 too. The CDR3 sequence is CASSMVRGNTEAFF. The CDR3 DNA reads as TGTGCCAGTAGTATGGTTAGGGGGAACACTGAAGCTTTCTTT. The J gene is TRBJ1-1, the V gene TRBV19, with D possibly TRBD1 on 5 matching bases. V was shortened by 3 bases and J by 1 base, with 9 bases between the two germline ends. This CDR3 has 14 residues. Germline CDR1 reads LNHDA; CDR2 reads SQIVND (reference sequence). The full variable domain, in which reference TRBV19 and TRBJ1-1 provide the parts outside the CDR3, is DGGITQSPKYLFRKEGQNVTLSCEQNLNHDAMYWYRQDPGQGLRLIYYSQIVNDFQKGDIAEGYSVSREKKESFPLTVTSAQKNPTAFYLCASSMVRGNTEAFFGQGTRLTVV.

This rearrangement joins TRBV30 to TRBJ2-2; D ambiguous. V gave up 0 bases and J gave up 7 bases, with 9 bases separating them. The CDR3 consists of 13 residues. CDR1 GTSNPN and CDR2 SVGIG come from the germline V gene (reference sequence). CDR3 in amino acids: CAWSVQWIGELFF. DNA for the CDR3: TGTGCCTGGAGTGTACAATGGATCGGGGAGCTGTTTTTT.

CDR3 region: CAWRLQTVNYGYTF. The CDR3 nucleotides read TGTGCCTGGAGACTCCAGACGGTTAACTATGGCTACACCTTC. The rearrangement uses TRBV30 and TRBJ1-2; no reliable D call. V was pared by 3 bases and J by 1 base, with 12 bases between. The CDR3 length is 14 residues. Germline V gives CDR1 GTSNPN, CDR2 SVGIG (reference sequence).

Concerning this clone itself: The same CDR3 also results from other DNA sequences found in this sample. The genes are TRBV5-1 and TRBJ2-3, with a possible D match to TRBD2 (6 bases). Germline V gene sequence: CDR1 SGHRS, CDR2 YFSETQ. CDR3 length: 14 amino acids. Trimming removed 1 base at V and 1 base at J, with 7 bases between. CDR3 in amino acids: CASSLSSGTDTQYF. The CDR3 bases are TGCGCCAGCAGCTTGTCTAGCGGCACAGATACGCAGTATTTT. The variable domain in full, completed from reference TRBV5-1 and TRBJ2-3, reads KAGVTQTPRYLIKTRGQQVTLSCSPISGHRSVSWYQQTPGQGLQFLFEYFSETQRNKGNFPGRFSGRQFSNSRSEMNVSTLELGDSALYLCASSLSSGTDTQYFGPGTRLTVL.

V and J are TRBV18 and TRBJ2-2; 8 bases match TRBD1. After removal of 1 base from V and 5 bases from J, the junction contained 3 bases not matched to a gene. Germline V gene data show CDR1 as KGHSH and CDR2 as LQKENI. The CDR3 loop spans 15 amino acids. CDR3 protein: CASSPRTGITGELFF. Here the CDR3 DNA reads TGTGCCAGCTCACCACGGACAGGGATTACCGGGGAGCTGTTTTTT. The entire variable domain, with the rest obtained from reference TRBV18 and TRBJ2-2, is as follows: NAGVMQNPRHLVRRRGQEARLRCSPMKGHSHVYWYRQLPEEGLKFMVYLQKENIIDESGMPKERFSAEFPKEGPSILRIQQVVRGDSAAYFCASSPRTGITGELFFGEGSRLTVL.

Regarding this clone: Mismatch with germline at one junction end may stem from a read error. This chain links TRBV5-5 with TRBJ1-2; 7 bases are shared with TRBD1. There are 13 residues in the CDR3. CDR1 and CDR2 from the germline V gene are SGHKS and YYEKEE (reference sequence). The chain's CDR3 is CASSLGQLYGYTF. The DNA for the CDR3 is TGTGCCAGCAGTTTGGGACAGCTCTATGGCTACACCTTC.

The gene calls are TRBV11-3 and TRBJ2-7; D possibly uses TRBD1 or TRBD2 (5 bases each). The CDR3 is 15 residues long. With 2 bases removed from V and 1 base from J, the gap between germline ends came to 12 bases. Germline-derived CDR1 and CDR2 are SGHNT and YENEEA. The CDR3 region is CASSLYSGASYEQYF. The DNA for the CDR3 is TGTGCCAGCAGCTTATATTCCGGGGCTTCCTACGAGCAGTACTTC.